This is a list of T cell receptor beta chains from one sample in a study of blood T cell repertoires in COVID-19. Profiled with immunoSEQ multiplex PCR; TCRdb holds only in-frame clones, not every one. The table records fewer than 200,000 clones, roughly 82% of them present only once. The sequencing sample was made of peripheral blood. The receptors shown here come from a woman between 40 and 55 years old with COVID-19, enrolled during active disease. Each CDR3 is given with its conserved first and last residue. A D gene is named only where the DNA matches it firmly. Size is stated for part of the rows, as once, few or many counts, or as a class when the clone is expanded.

clone_size	cdr3_length	v_call	d_call	j_call	cdr3_nt	cdr3_aa
once	14	TRBV28	TRBD1	TRBJ1-4	TGTGCCAGCAGTTTGGACAGGGCTCGTGAAAAACTGTTTTTT	CASSLDRAREKLFF
.	15	TRBV5-1	.	TRBJ2-1	TGCGCCAGCAGCTTGGCCGAACAGGGGACTCATGAGCAGTTCTTC	CASSLAEQGTHEQFF
few	13	TRBV7-2	.	TRBJ2-5	TGTGCCAGCAGCTTAACACCCCAAGAGACCCAGTACTTC	CASSLTPQETQYF
.	16	TRBV7-8	TRBD1	TRBJ2-3	TGTGCCAGCAGCTTACAGGACAGGGAAATCACAGATACGCAGTATTTT	CASSLQDREITDTQYF
.	13	TRBV19	TRBD1	TRBJ1-2	TGTGCCAGTAACGGGGACAGGGGAAATGGCTACACCTTC	CASNGDRGNGYTF
.	13	TRBV20-1	.	TRBJ1-2	TGCAGTGCTAGTCAGGGGACGGCTAGAGGCTACACCTTC	CSASQGTARGYTF
.	15	TRBV9	TRBD2	TRBJ2-1	TGTGCCAGCAGCGTATTAGCGGGAGGTTCGAATGAGCAGTTCTTC	CASSVLAGGSNEQFF
few	16	TRBV5-5	TRBD1	TRBJ2-2	TGTGCCAGCAGCCCGAACCCCGGGACAGGGATCGGGGAGCTGTTTTTT	CASSPNPGTGIGELFF
.	13	TRBV28	.	TRBJ1-2	TGTGCCAGCAGTTTACACAGACCCTATGGCTACACCTTC	CASSLHRPYGYTF
.	14	TRBV3-1/TRBV3-2	.	TRBJ2-2	TGTGCCAGCAGCCCCATACAGGTCACCGGGGAGCTGTTTTTT	CASSPIQVTGELFF
.	19	TRBV5-1	TRBD2	TRBJ2-7	TGCGCCAGCAGCTCCCTCGGACCGACTAGCGGGAGGGCGGACTACGAGCAGTACTTC	CASSSLGPTSGRADYEQYF
.	15	TRBV18	TRBD1	TRBJ2-3	TGTGCCAGCTTCACCACGCAGGGGGTAGGAGATACGCAGTATTTT	CASFTTQGVGDTQYF
few	17	TRBV4-2	TRBD2	TRBJ2-3	TGTGCCAGCAGCCAAGAAAGCGGGACTAGCTCCTCAGATACGCAGTATTTT	CASSQESGTSSSDTQYF
.	15	TRBV18	.	TRBJ2-2	TGTGCCAGCTCACCATCCAGGTTGAACACCGGGGAGCTGTTTTTT	CASSPSRLNTGELFF
.	15	TRBV6-5	TRBD2	TRBJ2-1	TGTGCCAGCAGTTACCTGGGGGGGACCCCGAATGAGCAGTTCTTC	CASSYLGGTPNEQFF
once	16	TRBV3-1/TRBV3-2	TRBD1	TRBJ2-7	TGTGCCAGCAGCCAAGATGTGGGACAGGCGATCTACGAGCAGTACTTC	CASSQDVGQAIYEQYF
.	14	TRBV2	TRBD1	TRBJ2-5	TGTGCCAGCAGTGACGGACAGGGGACCAAGGCCCAGTACTTC	CASSDGQGTKAQYF
.	13	TRBV6-5	TRBD1	TRBJ2-3	TGTGCCAGCAGTTGGACAGGCAGGGATACGCAGTATTTT	CASSWTGRDTQYF
.	12	TRBV5-4	.	TRBJ2-3	TGTGCCAGCAGCTACTCCCGAGATACGCAGTATTTT	CASSYSRDTQYF
.	16	TRBV27	TRBD2	TRBJ2-1	TGTGCCAGCACCGAATATAGCGGGAGGGCCATCCATGAGCAGTTCTTC	CASTEYSGRAIHEQFF
.	13	TRBV5-1	.	TRBJ2-3	TGCGCCAGCAGCCGGCACCAGGCAGATACGCAGTATTTT	CASSRHQADTQYF
.	16	TRBV5-4	.	TRBJ1-1	TGTGCCAGCAGCCCCCGGAGGGCAGCCATGAACACTGAAGCTTTCTTT	CASSPRRAAMNTEAFF
.	17	TRBV7-2	TRBD2	TRBJ2-1	TGTGCCAGCAGCCGCGCCGGGACTAGCGGGGTTTCGAATGAGCAGTTCTTC	CASSRAGTSGVSNEQFF
.	14	TRBV7-2	.	TRBJ2-5	TGTGCCAGCAGCTCCAAGGGGCTCGTGGAGACCCAGTACTTC	CASSSKGLVETQYF
.	13	TRBV19	TRBD1	TRBJ1-2	TGTGCCAGTGCGAACAGGGGAGACTATGGCTACACCTTC	CASANRGDYGYTF
.	15	TRBV9	.	TRBJ2-5	TGTGCCAGCAGCCTCCGGGGTAGCGGACAAGAGACCCAGTACTTC	CASSLRGSGQETQYF
.	14	TRBV7-3	TRBD2	TRBJ2-3	TGTGCCAGCAGCCCTAGCGGGAGTCGGGATACGCAGTATTTT	CASSPSGSRDTQYF
few	15	TRBV7-3	TRBD1	TRBJ1-2	TGTGCCAGCAGCTTGCTCCCACAGGGGGCGGGTGGCTACACCTTC	CASSLLPQGAGGYTF
few	12	TRBV30	.	TRBJ1-5	TGTGCCTGGAGTAACACCCCGGGAGCCCAGCATTTT	CAWSNTPGAQHF
.	15	TRBV7-8	.	TRBJ2-1	TGTGCCAGCAGCAAGCTAGCATCATCCTACAATGAGCAGTTCTTC	CASSKLASSYNEQFF
.	12	TRBV29-1	.	TRBJ2-1	TGCAGCGTACCACAGAGCTACAATGAGCAGTTCTTC	CSVPQSYNEQFF
.	14	TRBV5-1	.	TRBJ2-7	TGCGCCAGCAGCTTAGCGGCTGGACCCTACGAGCAGTACTTC	CASSLAAGPYEQYF
.	15	TRBV5-8	TRBD1	TRBJ2-5	TGTGCCAGCAGTGCCGGGACAGGGGCGCAAGAGACCCAGTACTTC	CASSAGTGAQETQYF
.	14	TRBV3-1/TRBV3-2	TRBD1	TRBJ2-7	TGTGCCAGCAGCCCCGGACAGGGGGCGGGGGAGCAGTACTTC	CASSPGQGAGEQYF
.	15	TRBV6-2/TRBV6-3	TRBD1	TRBJ2-2	TGTGCCAGCAGTTACTCATCAGGGGGCTCGGGGGAGCTGTTTTTT	CASSYSSGGSGELFF
.	16	TRBV2	.	TRBJ2-3	TGTGCCAGCAGTGAAGGACTATTGACTAGCACAGATACGCAGTATTTT	CASSEGLLTSTDTQYF
.	15	TRBV11-2	.	TRBJ2-2	TGTGCCAGCAGCTTAGCTCGGTCTAGACCCGGGGAGCTGTTTTTT	CASSLARSRPGELFF
.	14	TRBV4-1	.	TRBJ1-4	TGCGCCAGCAGCCCGACAGCCTCCCCTTCTAGACTGTTTTTT	CASSPTASPSRLFF
.	13	TRBV4-2	.	TRBJ2-1	TGTGCCAGCAGCCAAGGCCCCGGGGACTCCCAGTTCTTC	CASSQGPGDSQFF
.	13	TRBV18	.	TRBJ1-5	TGTGCCAGCTCACCCGAGAGCAATCAGCCCCAGCATTTT	CASSPESNQPQHF
.	14	TRBV13	.	TRBJ2-4	TGTGCCAGCAGCTTAGGGGACAGACACAACATTCAGTACTTC	CASSLGDRHNIQYF
.	15	TRBV19	TRBD1	TRBJ1-1	TGTGCCAGTAGTAGGGGACAGGGCTTGAACACTGAAGCTTTCTTT	CASSRGQGLNTEAFF
.	11	TRBV11-2	.	TRBJ2-5	TGTGCCAGCAGCTTGGAGCAGGGCCAGTACTTC	CASSLEQGQYF
once	15	TRBV27	TRBD2	TRBJ2-7	TGTGCCAGCGGGTCCTGGGCGGGAGGTTGGAACGAGCAGTACTTC	CASGSWAGGWNEQYF
.	15	TRBV7-9	.	TRBJ1-4	TGTGCCAGCAGCCCCGCCGGGGTGGATAATGAAAAACTGTTTTTT	CASSPAGVDNEKLFF
.	15	TRBV7-6	.	TRBJ2-1	TGTGCCAGCAGCTTAGCTAGCGGACCCTACAATGAGCAGTTCTTC	CASSLASGPYNEQFF
.	14	TRBV2	TRBD1	TRBJ2-1	TGTGCCAGCAGTCAGACAGGGGCCAACAATGAGCAGTTCTTC	CASSQTGANNEQFF
.	14	TRBV2	.	TRBJ1-1	TGTGCCAGCAGAGCCGGGACATCACAGACTGAAGCTTTCTTT	CASRAGTSQTEAFF
.	12	TRBV30	.	TRBJ1-1	TGTGCTCACGTTATGAGGGTTTCTGAAGCTTTCTTT	CAHVMRVSEAFF
.	14	TRBV5-8	TRBD1	TRBJ1-1	TGTGCCAGCAGCAGAGGACAGGGGCGGGCTGAAGCTTTCTTT	CASSRGQGRAEAFF
few	13	TRBV7-9	TRBD1	TRBJ2-7	TGTGCCAGCAGCTCCTCAGGGGGCTTAGGGCAGTACTTC	CASSSSGGLGQYF
.	14	TRBV28	.	TRBJ1-5	TGTGCCAGCAGGGAGACAGTGAGCAATCAGCCCCAGCATTTT	CASRETVSNQPQHF
.	15	TRBV9	TRBD1	TRBJ2-2	TGTGCCAGCAGCGCCCTTGAGGGGGCACCGGGGGAGCTGTTTTTT	CASSALEGAPGELFF
.	14	TRBV27	.	TRBJ2-1	TGTGCCAGCAGTTTATCGAGAGGATCCAATGAGCAGTTCTTC	CASSLSRGSNEQFF
.	14	TRBV5-1	.	TRBJ1-4	TGCGCCAGCAGCCTGGACAGCTATAATGAAAAACTGTTTTTT	CASSLDSYNEKLFF
.	17	TRBV7-8	.	TRBJ2-1	TGTGCCAGCAGCTTATACTTGAGGCCCAGCGGGTACAATGAGCAGTTCTTC	CASSLYLRPSGYNEQFF
.	13	TRBV5-6	.	TRBJ1-2	TGTGCCAGCAGCTTGTTGGCAGAGGATGGCTACACCTTC	CASSLLAEDGYTF
.	15	TRBV28	.	TRBJ1-4	TGTGCCAGCAGTACACTAGCGGGAGGGCGCGAAAAACTGTTTTTT	CASSTLAGGREKLFF
.	13	TRBV7-8	.	TRBJ2-2	TGTGCCAGCAGCTTAGCGCTCAGGGAGGAGCTGTTTTTT	CASSLALREELFF
.	14	TRBV10-1	.	TRBJ2-7	TGCGCCAGCAGTGATGAGCGGTACTCCTACGAGCAGTACTTC	CASSDERYSYEQYF